This entry lists 21 T cell receptor beta chains sequenced from one sample in a study of post-analysis software for immune sequencing data. Findings and limits, study-wide: Patients carried 5 or 6 TRBV segments more frequently than controls did, and TRBV5-6, TRBV5-1 and TRBV20-1 were among them.

For these receptors, no antigen is known. The library was made from cDNA and included unique molecular identifiers. TCRdb called the PCR reads again in MiXCR, with one record for every CDR3 protein. The sample records about 170,000 distinct CDR3 sequences, about 29% being singletons. The sequencing input was blood. Source of these receptors: a girl between 5 and 17 years old with multiple sclerosis.

On this clonotype itself: Being one base from a much bigger clone, this may be a read error. J is TRBJ2-1 and V is TRBV29-1; D call uncertain. Trimming took off 7 bases at V and 13 bases at J, with 23 bases between the two ends. CDR1 is SQVTM, CDR2 ANQGSEA, per germline. This CDR3 is 13 amino acids long. The CDR3 loop is CSGSMGAPETQFF. Written as DNA, the CDR3 is TGCAGCGGTTCTATGGGTGCCCCAGAGACCCAGTTCTTC.

The chain links TRBV18 to TRBJ2-7; possibly TRBD2 for D (6 bases). Germline V gene sequence: CDR1 KGHSH, CDR2 LQKENI. The V end was cut by 2 bases, the J end by 6 bases, with 8 bases between. The CDR3 covers 12 residues. CDR3 coding DNA: TGTGCCAGCTCACCAGCGGGGACCGAGCAGTACTTC. Amino acid sequence: CASSPAGTEQYF.

The chain joins TRBV20-1 to TRBJ2-1, with TRBD2 matching over 9 bases. CDR1 and CDR2 from the germline V gene are DFQATT and SNEGSKA (reference sequence). J lost 8 bases, V lost 6 bases, and 17 bases had no gene match. The CDR3 has 16 amino acids. CDR3 sequence: CSATLERLAGWDEQFF. Written as DNA, the CDR3 is TGCAGTGCCACCCTCGAGAGGCTAGCGGGGTGGGATGAGCAGTTCTTC.

This clonotype appeared a few times. V and J are TRBV28 and TRBJ2-5; a possible D gene is TRBD2 (6 bases). CDR3 length: 15 residues. CDR1 and CDR2 from the germline V gene are MDHEN and SYDVKM. The V end was cut by 3 bases, the J end by 11 bases, with 22 bases between. CDR3 coding DNA: TGTGCCAGCAGTTTGCCCGGGACTCTTCGGGGTGAGCAGTACTTC. It is translated as CASSLPGTLRGEQYF.

The chain recombines TRBV6-6 with TRBJ1-4, with no clear D. The CDR3 is 15 residues long. Germline-derived CDR1 and CDR2 are MNHNY and SVGAGI (reference sequence). V was pared by 6 bases and J by 0 bases, with 11 bases between. This CDR3 reads CASSLIGSTNEKLFF. Here the CDR3 DNA reads TGTGCCAGCAGCCTTATCGGATCAACTAATGAAAAACTGTTTTTT.

The table lists this clonotype with a few counts. Sequence at one end of the junction differs from germline and may be a read error. The chain has TRBV11-2 and TRBJ1-4, with 8 bases aligning to TRBD1. Germline CDR1 SGHAT, CDR2 FQNNGV. The CDR3 contains 19 residues. The CDR3 DNA reads as TGTGCCAGCCGCTTAGTGGGCAGGGGGCCCAACACGGTGTCGGAAAAACTGTTTTTT. It specifies CASRLVGRGPNTVSEKLFF.

There are a few counts of this clonotype. Possible read error: a much larger clone is one base away. The V gene is TRBV6-5, the J gene TRBJ2-4; D may be TRBD1 or TRBD2 (5 bases each). This CDR3 is built from 15 residues. The germline CDR1 and CDR2 sequences are MNHEY and SVGAGI. CDR3 nucleotide sequence: TGTGCCAGCAGTTATAAGCGGTACCTCAAGGACATTCGGTACTTC. Its protein is CASSYKRYLKDIRYF.

This clonotype was picked up many times. The chain combines TRBV12-3 or TRBV12-4 with TRBJ2-5, with D perhaps TRBD2 (5 bases). CDR3 length: 12 residues. Trimming removed 2 bases from V and 5 bases from J, with 6 bases in between. The CDR3 sequence is CASSLSGETQYF. The CDR3 DNA is TGTGCCAGCAGTTTATCGGGGGAGACCCAGTACTTC.

In this sample, this clonotype turned up a few times. J is TRBJ2-2 and V is TRBV29-1, with 8 bases that match TRBD2. The CDR3 is 14 amino acids. Trimming took 4 bases from V and 3 from J; bases not matched to a gene: 4. Per germline, CDR1 SQVTM and CDR2 ANQGSEA. Written as DNA, the CDR3 is TGCAGCGTTGTCGGGAGGGTCGACACCGGGGAGCTGTTTTTT. It specifies CSVVGRVDTGELFF.

This clonotype was picked up a small number of times. The chain recombines TRBV5-1 with TRBJ1-3, with 7 bases matching TRBD1. V lost 4 bases to trimming and J lost 8 bases; unmatched junction nucleotides: 9. The V gene's germline CDR1 is SGHRS and CDR2 YFSETQ. There are 14 residues in the CDR3. CDR3 DNA sequence: TGCGCCAGCAGCAACGGACAGGCAGGAGACACCATATATTTT. It is translated as CASSNGQAGDTIYF.

The J gene is TRBJ2-1, the V gene TRBV6-5; 7 bases fit TRBD2. Germline CDR1 reads MNHEY; CDR2 reads SVGAGI. J was trimmed by 9 bases and V by 2 bases; bases with no gene match: 16. The CDR3 has 17 residues. In DNA form, the CDR3 reads TGTGCCAGCAGTTACCCCTTGCGGGAGCCGATGGGGGGTGAGCAGTTCTTC. Translating it yields CASSYPLREPMGGEQFF.

The sample holds a few counts of this clonotype. The V gene is TRBV20-1, the J gene TRBJ2-7, with 9 bases aligning to TRBD1. The CDR3 is 17 residues long. V trimming: 0 bases; J trimming: 2 bases; junction bases outside the gene matches: 11. Germline assignment: CDR1 DFQATT and CDR2 SNEGSKA (reference sequence). Written as DNA, the CDR3 is TGCAGTGCTAGAGATTACCTTCGGGACAGGGAAACCTACGAGCAGTACTTC. This sequence encodes CSARDYLRDRETYEQYF.

Only a few counts were recorded for this clonotype. The chain joins TRBV27 to TRBJ2-3; TRBD1 matches 12 bases. With V trimmed by 0 bases and J by 6 bases, 4 bases remained unmatched. Per the germline V gene, CDR1 is MNHEY and CDR2 is SMNVEV (reference sequence). This CDR3 is built from 16 residues. The CDR3 protein is CASSLSGQGASDTQYF. CDR3 DNA sequence: TGTGCCAGCAGTTTATCGGGACAGGGGGCATCGGATACGCAGTATTTT.

This clonotype has only a few counts. J is TRBJ2-7 and V is TRBV2, with a tentative D call TRBD2 (6 bases). The J call may not be correct, given that the DNA end is closer to TRBJ2-5. From germline, CDR1 is SNHLY and CDR2 FYNNEI. The CDR3 has 16 residues. As DNA, the CDR3 is TGTGCCAGCAGTTTCCTCCCCATGTTGGAGGGTGGGACCCAGTACTTC. This codes for CASSFLPMLEGGTQYF.

This clonotype was picked up many times. The chain links TRBV29-1 to TRBJ2-1; D remains ambiguous. V was pared by 7 bases and J by 7 bases, with 11 bases between. The germline V gene encodes CDR1 SQVTM and CDR2 ANQGSEA. The CDR3 is 11 residues long. The CDR3 coding sequence is TGCAGCGACGTGTCGAAAAATGAGCAGTTCTTC. Amino acid sequence: CSDVSKNEQFF.

The V gene is TRBV6-6, the J gene TRBJ2-7; 10 positions match TRBD1. The CDR3 has 13 residues. Germline assignment: CDR1 MNHNY and CDR2 SVGAGI (reference sequence). The V gene end was trimmed by 8 bases and the J gene end by 7 bases; junction bases not matched to a gene: 8. The CDR3 DNA follows: TGTGCCAGCGAAGGGACAGGGGACGAAGAGCAGTACTTC. It translates to CASEGTGDEEQYF.

This clonotype was counted many times. The V gene is TRBV12-3 or TRBV12-4, the J gene TRBJ2-4; D uncertain. V lost 6 bases to trimming and J lost 0 bases, with 15 bases between them. The CDR3 loop spans 16 amino acids. The CDR3 nucleotides are TGTGCCAGCAGACTCTTGCGTTGGGAAGCCAAAAACATTCAGTACTTC. Translating it yields CASRLLRWEAKNIQYF.

This clonotype appeared a single time. V gene TRBV4-2 combines with J gene TRBJ1-2, with D maybe TRBD1 (5 bases). Germline V lookup: CDR1 LGHNA, CDR2 YNFKEQ. V lost 4 bases to trimming and J lost 1 base, with 22 bases between them. This CDR3 is 18 amino acids long. DNA for the CDR3: TGTGCCAGCAGCCGACGGACGATCCGGGGGTGCAGTAACTATGGCTACACCTTC. This gives the protein CASSRRTIRGCSNYGYTF.

As for this clonotype: A much bigger clone sits one base away, suggesting this may be a read error. V and J are TRBV20-1 and TRBJ2-1; 7 bases line up with TRBD2. In germline, CDR1 is DFQATT, CDR2 SNEGSKA (reference sequence). V was clipped by 5 bases and J by 11 bases; unmatched bases: 21. This CDR3 has 16 amino acids. CDR3 in DNA: TGCAGTGCTCCGCCAGCAGGGTCCGGGAGGAGGGATAAGCAGTTCTTC. Its translation: CSAPPAGSGRRDKQFF.

This clonotype has a count of ten or more. This chain connects TRBV27 to TRBJ2-7; 10 positions agree with TRBD2. Germline V lookup: CDR1 MNHEY, CDR2 SMNVEV (reference sequence). Losses at the gene ends were 5 bases for V and 8 bases for J; bases not matched to a gene: 9. CDR3 length equals 14 residues. This chain's CDR3 is CASSLAGDTGKQYF. As DNA, the CDR3 is TGTGCCAGCAGTCTAGCGGGGGATACTGGCAAGCAGTACTTC.

This clonotype was counted ten times or more. This chain links TRBV20-1 with TRBJ2-1, with a weak D call TRBD2 (5 bases). Germline V lookup: CDR1 DFQATT, CDR2 SNEGSKA (reference sequence). This CDR3 region has 11 residues. V lost 6 bases to trimming and J lost 10 bases, with 13 bases between them. The CDR3 loop is CSAPLGGEQFF. The CDR3, as DNA: TGCAGTGCACCCCTGGGCGGGGAGCAGTTCTTC.